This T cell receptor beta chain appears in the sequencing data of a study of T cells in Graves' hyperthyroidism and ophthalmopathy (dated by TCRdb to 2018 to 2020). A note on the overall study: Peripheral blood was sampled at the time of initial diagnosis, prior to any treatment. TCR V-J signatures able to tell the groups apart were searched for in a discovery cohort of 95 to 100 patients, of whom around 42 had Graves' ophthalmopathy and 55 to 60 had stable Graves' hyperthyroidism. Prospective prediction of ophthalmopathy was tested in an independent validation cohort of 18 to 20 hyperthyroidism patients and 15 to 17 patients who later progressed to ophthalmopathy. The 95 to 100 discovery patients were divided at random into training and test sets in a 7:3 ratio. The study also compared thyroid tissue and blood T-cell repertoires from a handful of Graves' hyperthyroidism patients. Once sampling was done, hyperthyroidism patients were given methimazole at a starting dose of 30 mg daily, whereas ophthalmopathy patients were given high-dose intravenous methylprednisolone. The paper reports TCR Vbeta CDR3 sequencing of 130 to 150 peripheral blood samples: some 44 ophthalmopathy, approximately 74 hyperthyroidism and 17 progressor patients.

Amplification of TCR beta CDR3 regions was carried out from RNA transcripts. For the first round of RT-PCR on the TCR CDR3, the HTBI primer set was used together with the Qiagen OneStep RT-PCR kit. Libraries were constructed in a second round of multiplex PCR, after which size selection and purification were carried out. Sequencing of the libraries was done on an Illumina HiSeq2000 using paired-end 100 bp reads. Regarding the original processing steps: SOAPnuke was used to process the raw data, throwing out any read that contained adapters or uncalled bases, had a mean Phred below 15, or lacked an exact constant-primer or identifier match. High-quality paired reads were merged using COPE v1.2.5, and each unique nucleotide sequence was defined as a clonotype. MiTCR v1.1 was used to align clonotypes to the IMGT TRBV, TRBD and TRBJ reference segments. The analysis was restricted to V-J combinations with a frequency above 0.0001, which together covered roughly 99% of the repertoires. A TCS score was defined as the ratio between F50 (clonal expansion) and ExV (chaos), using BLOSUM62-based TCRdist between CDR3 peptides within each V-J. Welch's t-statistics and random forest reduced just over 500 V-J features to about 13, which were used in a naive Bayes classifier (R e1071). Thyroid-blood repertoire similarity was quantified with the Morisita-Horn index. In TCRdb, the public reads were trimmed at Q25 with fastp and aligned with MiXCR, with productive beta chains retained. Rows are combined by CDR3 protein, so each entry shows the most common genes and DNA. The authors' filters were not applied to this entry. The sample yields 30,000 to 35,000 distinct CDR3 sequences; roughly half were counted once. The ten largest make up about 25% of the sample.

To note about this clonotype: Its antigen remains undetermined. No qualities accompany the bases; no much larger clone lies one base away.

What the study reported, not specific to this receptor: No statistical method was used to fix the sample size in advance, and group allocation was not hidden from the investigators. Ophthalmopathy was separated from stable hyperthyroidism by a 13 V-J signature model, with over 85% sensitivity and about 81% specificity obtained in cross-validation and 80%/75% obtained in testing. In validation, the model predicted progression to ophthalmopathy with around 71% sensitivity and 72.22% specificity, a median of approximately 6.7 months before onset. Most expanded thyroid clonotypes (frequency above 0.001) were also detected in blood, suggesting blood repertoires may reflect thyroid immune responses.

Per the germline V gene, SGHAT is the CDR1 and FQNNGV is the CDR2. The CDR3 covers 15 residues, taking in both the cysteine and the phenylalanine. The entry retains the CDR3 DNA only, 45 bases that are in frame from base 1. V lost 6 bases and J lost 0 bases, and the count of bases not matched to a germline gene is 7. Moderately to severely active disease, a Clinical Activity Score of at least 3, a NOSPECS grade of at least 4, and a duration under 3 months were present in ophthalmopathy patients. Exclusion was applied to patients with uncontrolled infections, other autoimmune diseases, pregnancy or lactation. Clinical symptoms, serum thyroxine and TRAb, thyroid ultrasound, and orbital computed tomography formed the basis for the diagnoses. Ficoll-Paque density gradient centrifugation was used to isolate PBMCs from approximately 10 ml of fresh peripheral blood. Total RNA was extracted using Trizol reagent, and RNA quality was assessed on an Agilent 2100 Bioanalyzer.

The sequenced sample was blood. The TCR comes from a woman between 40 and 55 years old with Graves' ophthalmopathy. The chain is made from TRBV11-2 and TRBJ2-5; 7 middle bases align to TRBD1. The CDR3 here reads CASSHGTAYQETQYF. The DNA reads TGTGCCAGCAGTCACGGGACAGCGTACCAAGAGACCCAGTACTTC.